This TCR beta chain was captured in a study of spatial heterogeneity in lung cancer. At the level of the study: More beta-chain than alpha-chain sequences were consistently detected. The mean occurrence of each unique TCR and UMI combination in raw reads exceeded 8.5.

Regarding time point: sample taken at primary tumor resection. Whole RNA, which was extracted from tumor, nontumor lung tissue or frozen PBMC, was sequenced without any cell sorting. The donors, fewer than 95 patients with untreated early-stage non-small cell lung cancer, provided the samples. This clonotype came up a few times. This CDR3 is built from 15 residues. Germline CDR1 and CDR2: LGHNA and YNFKEQ. Trimming took 4 bases from V and 3 from J, leaving 13 bases between them. Unique molecular identifiers, one per molecule, were present on every TCR cDNA molecule. Via MiXCR, TCRdb re-called the 5' RACE reads, giving one row per CDR3 protein. Of 40,000 or so distinct CDR3 sequences listed, 6% to 8% are singletons.

V gene TRBV4-2 combines with J gene TRBJ2-1, with D possibly matching TRBD2 (5 bases). This receptor was identified in a male donor with early-stage non-small cell lung cancer. The sequencing here drew on PBMCs, taken at surgery. CDR3 loop: CASSRAHDYYNEQFF. In DNA form, the CDR3 reads TGTGCCAGCAGCCGAGCCCATGACTACTACAATGAGCAGTTCTTC.